Described below is a single T cell receptor (beta chain) sequence and its context. Its antigen remains unknown. The source of the sample is a study of OX40 agonist ivuxolimab in advanced cancers. Study-wide results and caveats: Researchers did not establish what antigens the expanded peripheral T cells target. Dosing at 0.1 to 3.0 mg/kg was accompanied by clonal expansion of CD4+ and CD8+ blood T cells by week 6.

TCRdb keeps only in-frame clones here, not all; method: immunoSEQ multiplex PCR. In the table there are tens of thousands of clones, approximately 90% of which are singletons. V dropped 1 base and J dropped 7 bases, with 8 bases sitting between them. Germline CDR1 KGHSH, CDR2 LQKENI. CDR3 length equals 13 residues. V is TRBV18 and J is TRBJ2-4; D is perhaps TRBD1 (5 bases). The sequence came from an adult with an advanced solid tumor such as melanoma, head and neck, liver or kidney cancer. The sample in question was CD4+ or CD8+ T cells sorted from blood, obtained in a trial of the OX40 agonist ivuxolimab. CDR3 region: CASSPLGDNIQYF. In DNA form, the CDR3 reads TGTGCCAGCTCACCACTAGGGGATAACATTCAGTACTTC.